The 23 T cell receptor beta chains listed next were all sequenced from one sample in a study of T cell responses to AZD1222 COVID-19 vaccine. Data came from immunoSEQ multiplex PCR; TCRdb stores just in-frame clones and leaves some out. Among about 190,000 clones listed, roughly nine tenths were seen once. The sample was peripheral blood, taken 28 days after the second dose of the MenACWY control vaccine. The receptors originated from an adult who received the MenACWY meningococcal vaccine as a control.

The V call is TRBV30, the J call TRBJ1-3; 9 nucleotides agree with TRBD1. This CDR3 is built from 15 residues. Germline trimming cut 4 bases from V and 3 bases from J; bases unmatched to any gene: 7. CDR1 is GTSNPN, CDR2 SVGIG, per germline (reference sequence). The CDR3, as DNA: TGTGCCTGGAAGGACAGGGGAAGAAATGGAAACACCATATATTTT. Encoded protein: CAWKDRGRNGNTIYF.

The rearrangement uses TRBV28 and TRBJ2-5, with D tentatively TRBD2 (5 bases). The length of the CDR3 is 15 residues. The ends were cut back, 4 bases at V and 0 bases at J, with 12 bases in the middle. Germline CDR1 is MDHEN and CDR2 is SYDVKM. This chain's CDR3 is CASSSRDRHQETQYF. CDR3 bases: TGTGCCAGCAGTTCCCGGGATCGACACCAAGAGACCCAGTACTTC.

V is TRBV5-1 and J is TRBJ2-7, with 7 bases aligning to TRBD1. The V gene end was trimmed by 0 bases and the J gene end by 0 bases; junction bases not matched to a gene: 3. The CDR3 has 15 amino acids. In germline, CDR1 is SGHRS, CDR2 YFSETQ. This CDR3 reads CASSLEGAASYEQYF. The CDR3 DNA sequence: TGCGCCAGCAGCTTGGAGGGGGCCGCCTCCTACGAGCAGTACTTC.

The chain employs TRBV7-3 and TRBJ2-1; D tentatively fits TRBD1 or TRBD2 (5 bases each). V lost 0 bases, J lost 8 bases, and 17 bases lay in between. Germline-derived CDR1 and CDR2 are SGHTA and FQGTGA. CDR3 size: 16 residues. The CDR3 nucleotides are TGTGCCAGCAGCTTAACGTTGTCACGGGTGGGGGATGAGCAGTTCTTC. Translation: CASSLTLSRVGDEQFF.

This chain joins TRBV5-1 and TRBJ1-4; 9 positions match TRBD1. In germline, CDR1 is SGHRS, CDR2 YFSETQ. This CDR3 contains 15 residues. J gave up 7 bases and V 3 bases, and 7 bases lay outside the gene matches. DNA for the CDR3: TGCGCCAGCAGCTCGCCCGGGACAGGGTTTGAAAAACTGTTTTTT. It translates to CASSSPGTGFEKLFF.

This chain joins TRBV11-2 and TRBJ2-1; D possibly corresponds to TRBD2 (5 bases). This CDR3 region has 13 residues. V was pared by 0 bases and J by 9 bases, with 9 bases between. Germline V CDR1 and CDR2: SGHAT, FQNNGV. CDR3 sequence: CASSLDRDVEQFF. CDR3 coding DNA: TGTGCCAGCAGCTTAGATCGGGATGTTGAGCAGTTCTTC.

This chain links TRBV4-1 with TRBJ1-3, with D possibly matching TRBD1 (5 bases). The CDR3 covers 16 residues. Trimming cost V 0 bases and J 2 bases, with 11 bases left between them. In germline, CDR1 is MGHRA, CDR2 YSYEKL. CDR3 nucleotide sequence: TGCGCCAGCAGCCAAGATAGTCCCAGGGCTGGAAACACCATATATTTT. Its protein product is CASSQDSPRAGNTIYF.

The rearrangement joins TRBV7-3 to TRBJ2-1, with 7 nucleotides matching TRBD1. The junction had 12 bases not matched to a gene; V was cut back by 5 bases and J by 5 bases. Germline loops: CDR1 SGHTA, CDR2 FQGTGA. CDR3 length: 16 residues. The CDR3 DNA follows: TGTGCCAGCAGCCTTCGCAACCGGGACAGCGACAATGAGCAGTTCTTC. Its protein is CASSLRNRDSDNEQFF. The full variable domain, completed using reference TRBV7-3 and TRBJ2-1, is GAGVSQTPSNKVTEKGKYVELRCDPISGHTALYWYRQSLGQGPEFLIYFQGTGAADDSGLPNDRFFAVRPEGSVSTLKIQRTERGDSAVYLCASSLRNRDSDNEQFFGPGTRLTVL.

The CDR3 region is CASGRQRETQYF. In DNA form, the CDR3 reads TGTGCCAGCGGAAGACAGAGAGAGACCCAGTACTTC. V and J are TRBV27 and TRBJ2-5; the D gene is possibly TRBD1 (5 bases). Germline V CDR1 and CDR2: MNHEY, SMNVEV (reference sequence). Between the trimmed V and J ends, which lost 8 bases and 4 bases, there was a span of 11 bases. The CDR3 totals 12 residues.

V usage is TRBV6-5 and J usage is TRBJ2-7; D ambiguous. The CDR3 is made up of 14 amino acids. From germline, CDR1 is MNHEY and CDR2 SVGAGI. Trimming shortened V by 7 bases and J by 7 bases, and 20 bases separated the two germline ends. This CDR3 is CASTPRSPGREQYF. DNA for the CDR3: TGTGCCAGCACCCCCCGGTCCCCCGGGCGGGAGCAGTACTTC.

V is TRBV2 and J is TRBJ1-6; D gene unclear. The V gene lost 4 bases and the J gene lost 8 bases, with 6 bases spanning the gap. The CDR3 contains 12 residues. Germline V CDR1 and CDR2: SNHLY, FYNNEI. Here the CDR3 DNA reads TGTGCCAGCAGTGGAGAACATTCACCCCTCCACTTT. This encodes CASSGEHSPLHF.

CDR3: CSVAVGAYEQYF. The CDR3 nucleotides are TGCAGCGTAGCCGTGGGTGCCTACGAGCAGTACTTC. V and J are TRBV29-1 and TRBJ2-7; no clear D gene. With 6 bases removed from V and 2 bases from J, the gap between germline ends came to 11 bases. CDR1 and CDR2 (germline): SQVTM, ANQGSEA. The CDR3 runs 12 residues.

This chain uses TRBV7-9 with TRBJ1-5; D is possibly TRBD1 (5 bases). The V and J ends lost 2 bases and 2 bases respectively, with 13 bases between them. Germline V gene sequence: CDR1 SEHNR, CDR2 FQNEAQ (reference sequence). The CDR3 covers 16 residues. CDR3 residues: CASSLNMGVGNQPQHF. The DNA for the CDR3 is TGTGCCAGCAGCTTAAATATGGGGGTGGGCAATCAGCCCCAGCATTTT.

The J gene is TRBJ2-7, the V gene TRBV5-1; a possible D gene is TRBD2 (5 bases). CDR1 and CDR2 (germline): SGHRS, YFSETQ. The germline V and J ends were trimmed by 4 bases and 4 bases, with 12 bases remaining between them. The CDR3 is 13 residues long. For the CDR3, the DNA is TGCGCCAGCAGCGTCCCTGGGAGTTACGAGCAGTACTTC. As protein: CASSVPGSYEQYF. The full variable domain, in which reference TRBV5-1 and TRBJ2-7 provide the parts outside the CDR3, is KAGVTQTPRYLIKTRGQQVTLSCSPISGHRSVSWYQQTPGQGLQFLFEYFSETQRNKGNFPGRFSGRQFSNSRSEMNVSTLELGDSALYLCASSVPGSYEQYFGPGTRLTVT.

The chain has TRBV6-5 and TRBJ2-2; D is unresolved. This CDR3 contains 14 residues. Germline V gene data show CDR1 as MNHEY and CDR2 as SVGAGI. Trimming pared 9 bases from V and 4 bases from J, leaving 15 bases between. CDR3 sequence (DNA): TGTGCCAGTACTGACCAAATGGCCACCGGGGAGCTGTTTTTT. Protein sequence: CASTDQMATGELFF.

This clone appeared a few times. The CDR3 reads CASSEPRGSSYGYTF. CDR3 sequence (DNA): TGTGCCAGCAGTGAACCCAGGGGCAGTTCCTATGGCTACACCTTC. J is TRBJ1-2 and V is TRBV25-1, with TRBD1 as a possible D gene (6 bases). From germline, CDR1 is MGHDK and CDR2 SYGVNS. The CDR3 loop spans 15 amino acids. Trimming left V 2 bases short and J 4 bases short, with 14 bases between.

This chain links TRBV19 with TRBJ1-2; perhaps TRBD1 as D (6 bases). The CDR3 is made up of 15 amino acids. Trimming removed 6 bases from V and 7 bases from J, with 21 bases in between. The V gene's germline CDR1 is LNHDA and CDR2 SQIVND (reference sequence). CDR3: CASRSGAGGAIGYTF. The CDR3 coding sequence is TGTGCCAGTAGATCCGGTGCTGGGGGGGCGATTGGCTACACCTTC.

This sequence joins TRBV19 and TRBJ2-4; D perhaps matches TRBD2 (6 bases). Germline CDR1 is LNHDA and CDR2 is SQIVND (reference sequence). Trimming took off 9 bases at V and 9 bases at J, with 21 bases between the two ends. The CDR3 is 14 residues long. CDR3 DNA sequence: TGTGCCAGCACCCCGGGGAGGCGAGAAAGCATTCAGTACTTC. It specifies CASTPGRRESIQYF.

V and J are TRBV2 and TRBJ1-1; D not certain. CDR1 SNHLY and CDR2 FYNNEI come from the germline V gene. Trimming took off 3 bases at V and 7 bases at J, with 9 bases between the two ends. The CDR3 has 12 amino acids. CDR3 DNA: TGTGCCAGCAGTGAGCCCGGAATTGAAGCTTTCTTT. Translation: CASSEPGIEAFF. The full variable domain, with the rest looked up from reference TRBV2 and TRBJ1-1, is EPEVTQTPSHQVTQMGQEVILRCVPISNHLYFYWYRQILGQKVEFLVSFYNNEISEKSEIFDDQFSVERPDGSNFTLKIRSTKLEDSAMYFCASSEPGIEAFFGQGTRLTVV.

The V and J genes are TRBV7-2 and TRBJ1-4; D is perhaps TRBD1 (5 bases). The CDR3 has 15 amino acids. Trimming cost V 5 bases and J 0 bases, with 10 bases left between them. Germline loops: CDR1 SGHTA, CDR2 FQGNSA. The CDR3 protein is CASSQEQATNEKLFF. The DNA of the CDR3 is TGTGCCAGCAGCCAGGAACAGGCAACTAATGAAAAACTGTTTTTT.

Comment on this clone: Other nucleotide sequences from this sample produce the same CDR3. The chain employs TRBV29-1 and TRBJ2-3; 10 nucleotides match TRBD2. CDR1 SQVTM and CDR2 ANQGSEA come from the germline V gene. The CDR3 runs 13 residues. Unmatched junction bases numbered 2, after V lost 2 bases and J lost 6 bases. The CDR3 nucleotides are TGCAGCGTTGAACTAGCGGGAGTTGATACGCAGTATTTT. This encodes CSVELAGVDTQYF.

The V gene is TRBV15, the J gene TRBJ1-2; TRBD1 agrees at 7 bases. With 2 bases clipped from V and 4 bases from J, the junction kept 7 bases outside the gene matches. The germline CDR1 and CDR2 sequences are LNHNV and YYDKDF (reference sequence). The CDR3 spans 15 residues. This chain's CDR3 is CATSRTGAVGYGYTF. CDR3 nucleotide sequence: TGTGCCACCAGCAGAACAGGGGCGGTGGGCTATGGCTACACCTTC.

The V gene is TRBV19, the J gene TRBJ2-3, with 8 bases fitting TRBD1. The V segment lost 5 bases and the J segment 0 bases; nucleotides outside the gene matches: 4. The CDR3 is made up of 15 amino acids. The germline V gene encodes CDR1 LNHDA and CDR2 SQIVND (reference sequence). The CDR3 protein is CASSPRDRSTDTQYF. The CDR3 nucleotides are TGTGCCAGTAGTCCCCGGGACAGGAGCACAGATACGCAGTATTTT. The full variable domain, in which reference TRBV19 and TRBJ2-3 provide the parts outside the CDR3, is DGGITQSPKYLFRKEGQNVTLSCEQNLNHDAMYWYRQDPGQGLRLIYYSQIVNDFQKGDIAEGYSVSREKKESFPLTVTSAQKNPTAFYLCASSPRDRSTDTQYFGPGTRLTVL.